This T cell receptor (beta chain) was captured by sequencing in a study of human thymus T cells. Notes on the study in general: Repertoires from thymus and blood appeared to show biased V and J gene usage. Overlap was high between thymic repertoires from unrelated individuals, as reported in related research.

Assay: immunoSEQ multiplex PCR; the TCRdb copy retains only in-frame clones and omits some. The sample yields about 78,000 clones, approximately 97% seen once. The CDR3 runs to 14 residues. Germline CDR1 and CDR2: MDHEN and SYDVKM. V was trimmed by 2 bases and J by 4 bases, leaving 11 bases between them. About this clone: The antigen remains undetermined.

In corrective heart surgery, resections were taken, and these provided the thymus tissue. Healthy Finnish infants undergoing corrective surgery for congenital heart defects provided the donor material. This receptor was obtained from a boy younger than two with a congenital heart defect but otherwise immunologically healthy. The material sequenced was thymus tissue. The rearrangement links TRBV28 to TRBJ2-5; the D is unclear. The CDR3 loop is CASSLGFRRETQYF. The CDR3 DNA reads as TGTGCCAGCAGTTTAGGCTTCCGGCGAGAGACCCAGTACTTC.